The 27 T cell receptor beta chains given below trace back to one sample, sequenced in a study of Ad26.COV2.S vaccination and SARS-CoV-2 variants. The treatment denotes: 19 received Ad26.COV2.S at low or high dose, single or two shots; about 5 received placebo; per-sample allocation not given. Vaccine and placebo recipients were sampled on day 63 after the first injection. The table came from immunoSEQ multiplex PCR; TCRdb's copy has only in-frame clones and leaves some out. The data contain just under 250,000 clones, roughly 90% of them seen just once; the ten biggest clones take up 9.5% to 12%. Here the sequenced sample was peripheral blood, taken in a trial of Ad26.COV2.S vaccine versus placebo. Every receptor here comes from a person between 18 and 60 years old who received the Ad26.COV2.S COVID-19 vaccine or a placebo.

This rearrangement joins TRBV7-9 to TRBJ2-6; TRBD1 matches at 8 bases. Germline V gene data show CDR1 as SEHNR and CDR2 as FQNEAQ (reference sequence). Trimming took 3 bases from V and 3 from J; bases not matched to a gene: 1. This CDR3 is 15 amino acids long. CDR3 nucleotides: TGTGCCAGCAGCTTGGACAGGGTTGGGGCCAACGTCCTGACTTTC. Its translation: CASSLDRVGANVLTF.

This chain joins TRBV5-4 and TRBJ2-6; 10 bases match TRBD1. The germline gives CDR1 SGHNT, CDR2 YYREEE (reference sequence). The CDR3 covers 14 residues. J lost 9 bases, V lost 3 bases, and 3 bases had no gene match. CDR3 sequence: CASSWDRGVNVLTF. The CDR3 coding sequence is TGTGCCAGCAGCTGGGACAGGGGAGTCAACGTCCTGACTTTC.

The chain carries TRBV5-1 and TRBJ2-5; TRBD1 matches 9 bases. The CDR3 runs to 14 residues. The germline gives CDR1 SGHRS, CDR2 YFSETQ. The junction had 3 bases not matched to a gene; V was cut back by 3 bases and J by 3 bases. The CDR3 DNA is TGCGCCAGCAGCTCATGGACAGGGGAAGAGACCCAGTACTTC. Its translation is CASSSWTGEETQYF.

This chain connects TRBV18 to TRBJ2-5; D remains ambiguous. There are 16 residues in the CDR3. Trimming left V 0 bases short and J 0 bases short, with 11 bases between. The germline V gene has CDR1 KGHSH and CDR2 LQKENI. In DNA, the CDR3 is TGTGCCAGCTCACCACCGGCTAGGGCAGACCAAGAGACCCAGTACTTC. The encoded protein is CASSPPARADQETQYF.

The chain has TRBV27 and TRBJ2-3; 10 bases are a match to TRBD2. The CDR3 length is 16 residues. Unmatched junction bases numbered 9, after V lost 5 bases and J lost 4 bases. Germline V gives CDR1 MNHEY, CDR2 SMNVEV (reference sequence). As DNA, the CDR3 is TGTGCCAGCAGTCTACAAGCGGGGGGGCCCGCAGATACGCAGTATTTT. Translated: CASSLQAGGPADTQYF.

This sequence joins TRBV4-1 and TRBJ1-2; TRBD1 is a possible D gene (6 bases). The length of the CDR3 is 16 residues. CDR1 is MGHRA and CDR2 is YSYEKL in the germline V gene. V lost 0 bases and J lost 8, with 19 bases in between. This CDR3 reads CASSQDRGRLFRGYTF. In nucleotides, the CDR3 is TGCGCCAGCAGCCAAGATCGGGGGCGCCTCTTCCGGGGCTACACCTTC.

The J gene is TRBJ2-5, the V gene TRBV6-6; TRBD2 matches 9 bases. The length of the CDR3 is 15 residues. Germline CDR1 and CDR2: MNHNY and SVGAGI (reference sequence). V dropped 4 bases and J dropped 0; count of bases not matched to a gene: 3. The CDR3 DNA reads TGTGCCAGCAGTTTAGCGGGGGAATACCAAGAGACCCAGTACTTC. It translates to CASSLAGEYQETQYF.

This chain joins TRBV7-2 and TRBJ1-1, with 9 nucleotides matching TRBD1. V lost 5 bases, J lost 5 bases, and 6 bases stayed unmatched. CDR1 is SGHTA, CDR2 FQGNSA, per germline. The CDR3 has 14 residues. The CDR3 spells CASSNGQGWTEAFF. DNA for the CDR3: TGTGCCAGCAGCAACGGACAGGGGTGGACTGAAGCTTTCTTT. Full variable domain (remainder filled in from reference TRBV7-2 and TRBJ1-1): GAGVSQSPSNKVTEKGKDVELRCDPISGHTALYWYRQSLGQGLEFLIYFQGNSAPDKSGLPSDRFSAERTGGSVSTLTIQRTQQEDSAVYLCASSNGQGWTEAFFGQGTRLTVV.

V usage is TRBV24-1 and J usage is TRBJ2-2, with 10 bases lining up with TRBD1. CDR1 is KGHDR and CDR2 is SFDVKD in the germline V gene. The CDR3 covers 16 residues. The trim removed 6 bases at V and 0 bases at J, leaving 3 bases unmatched. The CDR3 loop is CATSIGQGANTGELFF. Here the CDR3 DNA reads TGTGCCACCAGTATTGGACAGGGGGCGAACACCGGGGAGCTGTTTTTT.

About this clone: Additional DNA sequences in this sample encode the identical CDR3. The genes are TRBV6-2 or TRBV6-3 and TRBJ1-2; D is unclear. Germline loops: CDR1 MNHEY, CDR2 SVGEGT. Trimming cost V 0 bases and J 4 bases, with 9 bases left between them. The CDR3 is 14 amino acids. In nucleotides, the CDR3 is TGTGCCAGCAGTTACTCTGACGGTTCCTATGGCTACACCTTC. Amino acids: CASSYSDGSYGYTF.

The V gene is TRBV20-1, the J gene TRBJ2-1; perhaps TRBD1 as D (6 bases). The CDR3 has 11 amino acids. Germline assignment: CDR1 DFQATT and CDR2 SNEGSKA (reference sequence). CDR3 in amino acids: CRERDNDEQFF. The CDR3 DNA sequence: TGCAGAGAACGGGACAACGATGAGCAGTTCTTC.

V usage is TRBV7-9 and J usage is TRBJ1-2, with 7 bases that match TRBD1. Trimming took 5 bases from V and 4 from J; bases not matched to a gene: 4. The germline CDR1 and CDR2 sequences are SEHNR and FQNEAQ (reference sequence). The CDR3 loop spans 13 amino acids. DNA for the CDR3: TGTGCCAGCAGCGCTGGGACAGTCTATGGCTACACCTTC. Its protein is CASSAGTVYGYTF.

This sequence joins TRBV4-3 and TRBJ2-7; D gene unclear. Germline V gene sequence: CDR1 LGHNA, CDR2 YSLEER. CDR3 size: 14 residues. Trimming shortened V by 0 bases and J by 1 base, and 7 bases separated the two germline ends. The CDR3 loop is CASSQEGRSYEQYF. The DNA of the CDR3 is TGCGCCAGCAGCCAAGAAGGCCGGTCCTACGAGCAGTACTTC.

The chain joins TRBV5-4 to TRBJ1-2; weak D call: TRBD1 (5 bases). This CDR3 contains 15 residues. Germline CDR1 reads SGHNT; CDR2 reads YYREEE (reference sequence). V was trimmed by 3 bases and J by 5 bases, leaving 17 bases between them. The CDR3 loop is CASSSGAIPGYGYTF. CDR3 nucleotide sequence: TGTGCCAGCAGCTCCGGGGCCATCCCGGGGTATGGCTACACCTTC.

This clone was detected once. The chain joins TRBV4-2 to TRBJ2-3; D is ambiguous. Germline assignment: CDR1 LGHNA and CDR2 YNFKEQ. The CDR3 loop spans 13 amino acids. The germline V and J ends were trimmed by 3 bases and 2 bases, with 6 bases remaining between them. The DNA of the CDR3 is TGTGCCAGCAGCCAGATACCCACAGATACGCAGTATTTT. Amino acid sequence: CASSQIPTDTQYF.

V usage is TRBV2 and J usage is TRBJ2-3; 8 bases fit TRBD2. Trimming cost V 11 bases and J 0 bases; bases outside gene matches: 16. The CDR3 spans 17 residues. The V gene's germline CDR1 is SNHLY and CDR2 FYNNEI. The CDR3 DNA reads as TGTGCCCCCAGGAGGCGAGCGGGGGCCTATAGCACAGATACGCAGTATTTT. This translates into CAPRRRAGAYSTDTQYF.

V gene TRBV2 combines with J gene TRBJ2-3, with 8 bases identical to TRBD2. The germline gives CDR1 SNHLY, CDR2 FYNNEI. The CDR3 spans 14 residues. V shed 8 bases, J shed 5 bases, and the junction held 9 bases outside the gene matches. The CDR3 bases are TGTGCCAGCTCAGTGTCAGCGGGGGAAGATACGCAGTATTTT. It is translated as CASSVSAGEDTQYF.

The rearrangement uses TRBV4-3 and TRBJ1-1; no reliable D call. The V end lost 1 base, the J end lost 3 bases, and 6 bases lay between the germline ends. Looked up from germline, CDR1 is LGHNA and CDR2 is YSLEER. CDR3 length equals 13 residues. In DNA form, the CDR3 reads TGCGCCAGCAGCCAAGGCTCCTACACTGAAGCTTTCTTT. Protein: CASSQGSYTEAFF.

This chain joins TRBV30 and TRBJ1-4; 9 nucleotides line up with TRBD1. Germline V gene lookup returns CDR1 GTSNPN and CDR2 SVGIG (reference sequence). Trimming at V came to 4 bases and at J to 5 bases, leaving 5 bases not matched to a gene. The CDR3 extends over 14 amino acids. The CDR3 region is CAWTSGTGNEKLFF. CDR3 sequence (DNA): TGTGCCTGGACCTCCGGGACAGGGAATGAAAAACTGTTTTTT.

This clone has only one observation. This chain links TRBV12-3 or TRBV12-4 with TRBJ1-1; D perhaps matches TRBD1 (5 bases). Trimming removed 4 bases at V and 8 bases at J, with 8 bases between. This CDR3 is 11 amino acids long. The CDR3 DNA reads as TGTGCCAGCAGTTCGACAGAGGAAGCTTTCTTT. This encodes CASSSTEEAFF.

This chain connects TRBV9 to TRBJ2-3, with D tentatively TRBD1 (5 bases). V was clipped by 2 bases and J by 2 bases, with 12 bases between them. Germline loops: CDR1 SGDLS, CDR2 YYNGEE. The CDR3 consists of 15 residues. This CDR3 is CASSVLRQSTDTQYF. DNA for the CDR3: TGTGCCAGCAGCGTCCTCCGACAGTCCACAGATACGCAGTATTTT.

This clone appeared once. The chain links TRBV23-1 to TRBJ2-7; D may be TRBD1 or TRBD2 (5 bases each). TRBV23-1 is an ORF; its function is uncertain. The CDR3 spans 16 residues. Trimming removed 2 bases at V and 1 base at J, with 15 bases between. This CDR3 reads CASSQLSPGRSYEQYF. The CDR3 DNA sequence: TGCGCCAGCAGTCAACTTAGTCCGGGACGGTCCTACGAGCAGTACTTC.

The gene calls are TRBV3-1 (or the pseudogene TRBV3-2) and TRBJ2-7, with 11 bases matching TRBD2. This CDR3 spans 20 amino acids. V was pared by 0 bases and J by 3 bases, with 16 bases of the junction left unmatched. CDR1 is LGHDT and CDR2 is YNNKEL in the germline V gene (reference sequence). The CDR3, as DNA: TGTGCCAGCAGCCAAGACGTTTCTAGCGGGAGGCCCGAGCGAAACTACGAGCAGTACTTC. Translation: CASSQDVSSGRPERNYEQYF.

The CDR3 sequence: CASGQGLREQFF. In DNA, the CDR3 is TGTGCCAGCGGACAGGGGTTGCGTGAGCAGTTCTTC. This chain connects TRBV19 to TRBJ2-1, with 9 bases aligning to TRBD1. The V segment lost 9 bases and the J segment 9 bases; nucleotides outside the gene matches: 6. Germline lookup yields CDR1 LNHDA and CDR2 SQIVND (reference sequence). The CDR3 length is 12 residues.

This chain joins TRBV5-4 and TRBJ1-2, with 8 bases identical to TRBD1. Germline V CDR1 and CDR2: SGHNT, YYREEE (reference sequence). The junction had 1 base not matched to a gene; V was cut back by 0 bases and J by 3 bases. This CDR3 spans 14 amino acids. CDR3 residues: CASSLGTGYYGYTF. Written as DNA, the CDR3 is TGTGCCAGCAGCTTGGGGACAGGGTACTATGGCTACACCTTC.

The chain employs TRBV7-9 and TRBJ1-6, with 7 bases matching TRBD1. V dropped 4 bases and J dropped 7; count of bases not matched to a gene: 7. CDR1 and CDR2 from the germline V gene are SEHNR and FQNEAQ (reference sequence). This CDR3 has 15 residues. CDR3 protein: CASSSGTAGNSPLHF. For the CDR3, the DNA is TGTGCCAGCAGCTCCGGGACAGCAGGGAATTCACCCCTCCACTTT.

This rearrangement joins TRBV7-2 to TRBJ2-7; TRBD2 matches at 7 bases. The CDR3 runs to 16 residues. The V gene end was trimmed by 0 bases and the J gene end by 5 bases; junction bases not matched to a gene: 10. Germline CDR1 is SGHTA and CDR2 is FQGNSA. The CDR3 nucleotides read TGTGCCAGCAGCTTAGCCGGGACTAATTTTAGGAACGAGCAGTACTTC. Its translation: CASSLAGTNFRNEQYF.